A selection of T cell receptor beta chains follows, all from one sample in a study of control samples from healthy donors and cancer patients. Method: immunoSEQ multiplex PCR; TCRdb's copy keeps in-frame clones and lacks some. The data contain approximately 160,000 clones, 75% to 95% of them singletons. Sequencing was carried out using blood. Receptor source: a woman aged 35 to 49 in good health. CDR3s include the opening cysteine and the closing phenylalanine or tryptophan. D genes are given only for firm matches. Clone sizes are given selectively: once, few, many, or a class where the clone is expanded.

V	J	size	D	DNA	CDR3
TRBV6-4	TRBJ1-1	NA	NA	TGTGCCAGCAGCCGAGAGACGGGGAGCACTGAAGCTTTCTTT	CASSRETGSTEAFF
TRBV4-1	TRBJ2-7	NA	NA	TGCGCCAGCAGCCAAGAGTTAGGGTCGACGCCCTACGAGCAGTACTTC	CASSQELGSTPYEQYF
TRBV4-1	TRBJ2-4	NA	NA	TGCGCCAGCAGCCAAGTCCCTTTTCTTCAGTACTTC	CASSQVPFLQYF
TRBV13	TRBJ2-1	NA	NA	TGTGCCAGCAGCTTAGAGGGCTCCTACAATGAGCAGTTCTTC	CASSLEGSYNEQFF
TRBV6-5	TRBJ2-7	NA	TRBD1	TGTGCCAGCAGAAGGGACAGTCCCTACGAGCAGTACTTC	CASRRDSPYEQYF
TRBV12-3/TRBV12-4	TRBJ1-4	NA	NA	TGTGCCAGCAGTTTTCGCGGAAATGAAAAACTGTTTTTT	CASSFRGNEKLFF
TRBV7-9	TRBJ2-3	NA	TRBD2	TGTGCCAGCAGCTTTCTAGCGGGGGATGGAGATACGCAGTATTTT	CASSFLAGDGDTQYF
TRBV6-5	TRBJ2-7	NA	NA	TGTGCCAGCAGTAGGACGTCCTACGAGCAGTACTTC	CASSRTSYEQYF
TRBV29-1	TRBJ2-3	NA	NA	TGCAGCGTTGAGTGGGGGCAAGGTACAGATACGCAGTATTTT	CSVEWGQGTDTQYF
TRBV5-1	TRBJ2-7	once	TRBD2	TGCGCCAGCAGCTTGTTTACTAGCGGGGGCCAGGACGAGCAGTACTTC	CASSLFTSGGQDEQYF
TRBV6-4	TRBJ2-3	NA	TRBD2	TGTGCCAGCAGTGATAAAGCGGGGGGCACAGATACGCAGTATTTT	CASSDKAGGTDTQYF
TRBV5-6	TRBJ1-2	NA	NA	TGTGCCAGCAGCTTGGCCACAGGGATATATGGCTACACCTTC	CASSLATGIYGYTF
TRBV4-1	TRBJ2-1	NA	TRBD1	TGCGCCAGCAGCCAATTGACAGGGGACAATGAGCAGTTCTTC	CASSQLTGDNEQFF
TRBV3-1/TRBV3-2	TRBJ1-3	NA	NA	TGTGCCAGCAGCCAAGATACATTGGATCACCCTACCTCTGGAAACACCATATATTTT	CASSQDTLDHPTSGNTIYF
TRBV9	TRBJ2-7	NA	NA	TGTGCCAGCACCCCGGGCGCGAGGGGGGGAGAAGAGCAGTACTTC	CASTPGARGGEEQYF
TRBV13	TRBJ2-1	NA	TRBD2	TGTGCCAGCAGCTTAAGGCTAAGCGGGGGTAGCTACAATGAGCAGTTCTTC	CASSLRLSGGSYNEQFF
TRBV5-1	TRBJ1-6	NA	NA	TGCGCCAGCAGCTTGGACGCAGGCTCACCCCTCCACTTT	CASSLDAGSPLHF
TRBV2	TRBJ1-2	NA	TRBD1	TGTGCCAGCACCGAAGTGGACAGGGGGAACTATGGCTACACCTTC	CASTEVDRGNYGYTF
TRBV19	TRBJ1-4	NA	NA	TGTGCCAGTAGTTCTAGTCTCTCCGGATCCGAAAAACTGTTTTTT	CASSSSLSGSEKLFF
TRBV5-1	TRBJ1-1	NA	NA	TGCGCCAGCAGTCCTGTTGGGGAATTGAGGGCTTTCTTT	CASSPVGELRAFF
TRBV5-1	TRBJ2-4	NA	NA	TGCGCCAGCAGCATGGGGGACACCAAAAACATTCAGTACTTC	CASSMGDTKNIQYF
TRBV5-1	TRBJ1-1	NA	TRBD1	TGCGCCAGCAGCGGGGACAGGGCCACTGAAGCTTTCTTT	CASSGDRATEAFF
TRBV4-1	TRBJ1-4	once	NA	TGCGCCAGCAGCCAAAGTACGTGGGCAACTAATGAAAAACTGTTTTTT	CASSQSTWATNEKLFF
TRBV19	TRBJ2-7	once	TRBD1	TGTGCCAGCAGCGACAGGGGGCTCTACGAGCAGTACTTC	CASSDRGLYEQYF
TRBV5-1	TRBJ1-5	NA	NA	TGCGCCAGCAGCTTGGGGGGGGATCAGCCCCAGCATTTT	CASSLGGDQPQHF
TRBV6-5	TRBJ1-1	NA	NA	TGTGCCAGCTCAGAAGATATGAACACTGAAGCTTTCTTT	CASSEDMNTEAFF
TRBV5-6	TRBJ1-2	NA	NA	TGTGCCAGCAGCTTGAGTTGGGACAGCTACACCTTC	CASSLSWDSYTF
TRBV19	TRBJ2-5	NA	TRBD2	TGTGCCAGTAGTCTCAGTAGGGGACTACAAGAGACCCAGTACTTC	CASSLSRGLQETQYF
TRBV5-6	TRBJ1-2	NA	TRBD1	TGTGCCAGCCAGTTGCCCGGGACAGAGGGATATGGCTACACCTTC	CASQLPGTEGYGYTF
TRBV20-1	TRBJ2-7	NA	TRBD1	TGTGCCGGGACAGAAATCTACGAGCAGTACTTC	CAGTEIYEQYF
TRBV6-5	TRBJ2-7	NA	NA	TGTGCCAGCACCTCTAGCTCCTCCTACGAGCAGTACTTC	CASTSSSSYEQYF
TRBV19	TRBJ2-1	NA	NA	TGTGCCAGTAGTATCCTTAGCGGAAATTACAATGAGCAGTTCTTC	CASSILSGNYNEQFF
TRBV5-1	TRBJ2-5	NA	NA	TGCGCCAGCAGCATCCACGCGGGGCCCCAAGAGACCCAGTACTTC	CASSIHAGPQETQYF
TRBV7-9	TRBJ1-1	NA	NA	TGTGCCAGCAGCCCGACTGGGAACACTGAAGCTTTCTTT	CASSPTGNTEAFF
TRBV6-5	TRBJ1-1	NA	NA	TGTGCCAGCAGACCCCGGGGGCTATACACTGAAGCTTTCTTT	CASRPRGLYTEAFF
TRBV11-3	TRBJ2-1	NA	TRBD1	TGTGCCAGCAGCTTAGCAGGGACAGGCTCCCGGGAGCAGTTCTTC	CASSLAGTGSREQFF
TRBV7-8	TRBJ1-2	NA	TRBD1	TGTGCCAGCAGCCCGCGGCAGGCAGGGGGCGGGTATGGCTACACCTTC	CASSPRQAGGGYGYTF
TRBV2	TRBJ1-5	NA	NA	TGTGCCAGCAGTGAAGACGGACCAAGCAATCAGCCCCAGCATTTT	CASSEDGPSNQPQHF
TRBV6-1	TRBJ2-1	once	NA	TGTGCCAGCAGTGACCAAACAGGGCTGGATGAGCAGTTCTTC	CASSDQTGLDEQFF
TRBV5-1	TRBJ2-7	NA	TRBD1	TGCGCCAGCAGCTTGTTATCCGGACAGGGCTACGAGCAGTACTTC	CASSLLSGQGYEQYF
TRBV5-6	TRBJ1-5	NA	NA	TGTGCCAGCAGCTCTGGGGCAGGGCCCCAGCATTTT	CASSSGAGPQHF
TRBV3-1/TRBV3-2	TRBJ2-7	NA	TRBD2	TGTGCCAGCAGCCAAGGAGAGCGGGGGGGACACGAGCAGTACTTC	CASSQGERGGHEQYF
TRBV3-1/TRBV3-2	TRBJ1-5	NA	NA	TGTGCCAGCAGCCAAGCTCAGGGAGGGGCCAATCAGCCCCAGCATTTT	CASSQAQGGANQPQHF
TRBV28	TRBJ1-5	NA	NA	TGTGCCAGCAGTTTTTTGGGGGGAAATCAGCCCCAGCATTTT	CASSFLGGNQPQHF
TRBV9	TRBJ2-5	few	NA	TGTGCCAGCAGTCGGACTCTAGGGGAGACCCAGTACTTC	CASSRTLGETQYF
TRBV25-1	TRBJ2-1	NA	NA	TGTGCCAGCAGGCTACGCCGAGAGACACCTTTGTCCTACAATGAGCAGTTCTTC	CASRLRRETPLSYNEQFF
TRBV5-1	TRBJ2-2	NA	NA	TGCGCCAGCAGCCATAACGTCGTGGTAGGGACGGCTACCGGGGAGCTGTTTTTT	CASSHNVVVGTATGELFF
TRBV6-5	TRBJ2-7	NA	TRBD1	TGTGCCAGCAGTTACTCGGGGACAGGGAACTACGAGCAGTACTTC	CASSYSGTGNYEQYF
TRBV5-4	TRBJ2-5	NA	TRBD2	TGTGCCAGCAGCTTGTGGACTAGCGAGACCCAGTACTTC	CASSLWTSETQYF
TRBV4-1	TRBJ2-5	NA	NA	TGCGCCAGCAGCCCCACACTAGTAACAGAGACCCAGTACTTC	CASSPTLVTETQYF
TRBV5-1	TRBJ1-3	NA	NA	TGCGCCAGCAGCCCCGCGCCACCACCCTCTGGAAACACCATATATTTT	CASSPAPPPSGNTIYF